This TCR beta chain was sequenced for a study of tumor and adjacent non-tumor tissue in lung cancer. Overall study: Each sample yielded 3.5 million to 5 million productive TCRbeta reads on average.

As for this clonotype: What it binds is unknown.

This sample's RNA came from whole unsorted tissue. Between August and November 2014, newly diagnosed, chemotherapy-naive lung cancer patients underwent thoracic surgery in China. The library came from three nested PCR rounds adapted from ARM-PCR protocols. MiXCR, applied by TCRdb to the multiplex PCR reads, yields one record per CDR3 protein. The sample contains some 90,000 distinct CDR3 sequences, around 57% of which appear only once. Study-wide points: Normal lung showed higher cumulative top 100 clone frequency than tumor.

V lost 7 bases to trimming and J lost 2 bases, with 10 bases between them. Looked up from germline, CDR1 is SGHAT and CDR2 is FQNNGV. The CDR3 has 13 amino acids. The source material was lung tumor tissue. The V gene is TRBV11-2, the J gene TRBJ2-3, with D possibly called TRBD1 or TRBD2 (5 bases each). The source is a man aged 65 to 85 with non-small cell lung cancer. The CDR3 reads CASNWGPTDTQYF. The CDR3 DNA reads TGTGCCAGCAACTGGGGACCCACAGATACGCAGTATTTT.